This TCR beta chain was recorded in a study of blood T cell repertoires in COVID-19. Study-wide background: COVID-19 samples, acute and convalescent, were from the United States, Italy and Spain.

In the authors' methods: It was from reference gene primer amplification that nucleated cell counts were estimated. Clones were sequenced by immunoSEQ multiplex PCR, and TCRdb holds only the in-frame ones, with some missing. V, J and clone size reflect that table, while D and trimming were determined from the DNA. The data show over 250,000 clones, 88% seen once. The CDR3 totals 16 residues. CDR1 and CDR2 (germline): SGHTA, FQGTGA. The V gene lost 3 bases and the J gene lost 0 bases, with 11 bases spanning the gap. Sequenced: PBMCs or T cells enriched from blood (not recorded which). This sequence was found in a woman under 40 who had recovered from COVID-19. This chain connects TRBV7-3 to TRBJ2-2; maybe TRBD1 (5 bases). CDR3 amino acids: CASSFMTATNTGELFF. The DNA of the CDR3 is TGTGCCAGCAGCTTTATGACAGCGACGAACACCGGGGAGCTGTTTTTT. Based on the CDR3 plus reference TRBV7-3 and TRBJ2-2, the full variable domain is GAGVSQTPSNKVTEKGKYVELRCDPISGHTALYWYRQSLGQGPEFLIYFQGTGAADDSGLPNDRFFAVRPEGSVSTLKIQRTERGDSAVYLCASSFMTATNTGELFFGEGSRLTVL.